These 13 T cell receptor beta chains were sequenced from one sample in a study of somatic mutations in cytotoxic T cells in rheumatoid arthritis. The assay was immunoSEQ multiplex PCR, and TCRdb's table has in-frame clones only and misses some. The table records under 30,000 clones, 70% to 80% of them present only once. Sequences were obtained from CD8+ T cells sorted from blood. Receptors were obtained from a woman in her late teens or twenties in good health.

J is TRBJ1-1 and V is TRBV13; D unresolved. Germline CDR1 is PRHDT and CDR2 is FYEKMQ (reference sequence). CDR3 length: 15 residues. V gave up 5 bases and J gave up 0 bases, with 13 bases separating them. In nucleotides, the CDR3 is TGTGCCAGCAGCCAGAGACGGGTAGTGAACACTGAAGCTTTCTTT. Translated, it gives CASSQRRVVNTEAFF.

By frequency in the sample, this clone is medium-sized. V gene TRBV7-9 combines with J gene TRBJ1-1, with D tentatively TRBD1 (5 bases). Between the trimmed V and J ends, which lost 2 bases and 6 bases, there was a span of 10 bases. There are 13 residues in the CDR3. The germline gives CDR1 SEHNR, CDR2 FQNEAQ (reference sequence). CDR3 in DNA: TGTGCCAGCAGCTTAAGTGACAGCCCTGAAGCTTTCTTT. Translation gives CASSLSDSPEAFF.

The chain has TRBV28 and TRBJ2-1; tentative D call: TRBD2 (5 bases). V lost 6 bases, J lost 5 bases, and 17 bases lay in between. The V gene's germline CDR1 is MDHEN and CDR2 SYDVKM. The CDR3 has 15 residues. The CDR3 region has the DNA TGTGCCAGCAGCCCCGGTGGGAGCGCCGACAATGAGCAGTTCTTC. It is translated as CASSPGGSADNEQFF.

V and J are TRBV2 and TRBJ2-7; possibly TRBD2 for D (5 bases). The CDR3 is made up of 11 amino acids. CDR1 is SNHLY, CDR2 FYNNEI, per germline. V lost 8 bases, J lost 3 bases, and 8 bases lay in between. The CDR3 region is CASSGLYEQYF. DNA for the CDR3: TGTGCCAGCTCCGGACTCTACGAGCAGTACTTC. The full variable domain, in which reference TRBV2 and TRBJ2-7 provide the parts outside the CDR3, is EPEVTQTPSHQVTQMGQEVILRCVPISNHLYFYWYRQILGQKVEFLVSFYNNEISEKSEIFDDQFSVERPDGSNFTLKIRSTKLEDSAMYFCASSGLYEQYFGPGTRLTVT.

This chain joins TRBV6-5 and TRBJ2-2; TRBD1 agrees at 7 bases. The germline V gene has CDR1 MNHEY and CDR2 SVGAGI. Germline trimming cut 6 bases from V and 4 bases from J; bases unmatched to any gene: 8. The CDR3 loop spans 15 amino acids. CDR3 DNA: TGTGCCAGCAGCCGAGGACAGGAAGGCACCGGGGAGCTGTTTTTT. Protein sequence: CASSRGQEGTGELFF.

The genes are TRBV27 and TRBJ2-1; D may be TRBD2 (5 bases). Trimming removed 6 bases at V and 6 bases at J, with 9 bases between. Per germline, CDR1 MNHEY and CDR2 SMNVEV (reference sequence). There are 12 residues in the CDR3. CDR3 region: CASRTGFNEQFF. The DNA for the CDR3 is TGTGCCAGCAGGACGGGGTTCAATGAGCAGTTCTTC.

This clone was recorded a few times. The chain recombines TRBV19 with TRBJ2-7; either TRBD1 or TRBD2 may fit D (5 bases each). V was shortened by 5 bases and J by 3 bases, with 14 bases between the two germline ends. Germline lookup yields CDR1 LNHDA and CDR2 SQIVND (reference sequence). The CDR3 has 14 amino acids. CDR3 in DNA: TGTGCCAGTAGTCTCGGGACCGAATACTACGAGCAGTACTTC. Translating gives CASSLGTEYYEQYF. Variable domain in full (rest from reference TRBV19 and TRBJ2-7): DGGITQSPKYLFRKEGQNVTLSCEQNLNHDAMYWYRQDPGQGLRLIYYSQIVNDFQKGDIAEGYSVSREKKESFPLTVTSAQKNPTAFYLCASSLGTEYYEQYFGPGTRLTVT.

The chain joins TRBV7-8 to TRBJ2-1; TRBD2 might be the D (7 bases). CDR3 length: 19 amino acids. Germline CDR1 reads SGHVS; CDR2 reads FQNEAQ. The V gene lost 0 bases and the J gene lost 8 bases, with 26 bases spanning the gap. The CDR3 spells CASSLAPAFMRGGRDEQFF. The DNA of the CDR3 is TGTGCCAGCAGCTTAGCCCCGGCCTTTATGAGGGGGGGCCGGGATGAGCAGTTCTTC.

This clone came up a few times. V and J are TRBV7-2 and TRBJ1-1; 7 positions agree with TRBD1. Losses at the gene ends were 3 bases for V and 0 bases for J; bases not matched to a gene: 4. The CDR3 is made up of 15 amino acids. The germline V gene has CDR1 SGHTA and CDR2 FQGNSA. The CDR3 spells CASSFTGAMNTEAFF. The CDR3 DNA reads as TGTGCCAGCAGCTTTACAGGGGCCATGAACACTGAAGCTTTCTTT.

The CDR3 loop reads CASSYGYSPLHF. The CDR3 DNA reads as TGTGCCAGCAGTTACGGATATTCACCCCTCCACTTT. The chain has TRBV6-5 and TRBJ1-6; D is uncertain. V dropped 2 bases and J dropped 8 bases, with 4 bases sitting between them. In germline, CDR1 is MNHEY, CDR2 SVGAGI. The CDR3 loop spans 12 amino acids.

The chain joins TRBV5-6 to TRBJ2-1; possibly TRBD1 for D (5 bases). The CDR3 has 15 residues. V was clipped by 6 bases and J by 5 bases, with 18 bases between them. The germline V gene has CDR1 SGHDT and CDR2 YYEEEE. CDR3 protein: CASNPQSTGDNEQFF. DNA of the CDR3: TGTGCCAGCAACCCCCAGTCCACAGGCGACAATGAGCAGTTCTTC.

V and J are TRBV7-9 and TRBJ1-1; possible D gene TRBD1, 6 bases. Germline V gene data show CDR1 as SEHNR and CDR2 as FQNEAQ (reference sequence). Trimming left V 4 bases short and J 6 bases short, with 18 bases between. The CDR3 sequence is 15 residues long. This CDR3 reads CASSSLQGLVSEAFF. In nucleotides, the CDR3 is TGTGCCAGCAGCTCATTACAGGGTCTTGTGTCTGAAGCTTTCTTT.

This chain connects TRBV28 to TRBJ1-1; D is perhaps TRBD1 (5 bases). Looked up from germline, CDR1 is MDHEN and CDR2 is SYDVKM. CDR3 length: 14 amino acids. V lost 3 bases and J 4 bases, leaving 12 bases between the germline ends. DNA of the CDR3: TGTGCCAGCAGTTTGGGGGAAGAAGTCACTGAAGCTTTCTTT. Its protein product is CASSLGEEVTEAFF.